Following are 26 T cell receptor beta chains from one sample sequenced in a study of blood T cell repertoires in COVID-19. Generated by immunoSEQ multiplex PCR, the TCRdb table keeps only in-frame clones and is missing some. The data contain hundreds of thousands of clones, 85% to 90% of them singletons. Sample: peripheral blood. Every receptor here comes from a woman between 40 and 55 years old with COVID-19, enrolled during active disease.

V gene TRBV5-5 combines with J gene TRBJ2-2; D gene unclear. Trimming took off 4 bases at V and 6 bases at J, with 10 bases between the two ends. CDR3 size: 13 residues. CDR1 is SGHKS and CDR2 is YYEKEE in the germline V gene (reference sequence). DNA for the CDR3: TGTGCCAGCAGCCGAGGTAGCTCCGGGGAGCTGTTTTTT. Translating gives CASSRGSSGELFF.

This chain links TRBV3-1 (or the pseudogene TRBV3-2) with TRBJ1-1, with D uncertain. Trimming took off 0 bases at V and 10 bases at J, with 9 bases between the two ends. This CDR3 has 12 amino acids. The germline V gene encodes CDR1 LGHDT and CDR2 YNNKEL (reference sequence). DNA for the CDR3: TGTGCCAGCAGCCAAGATGCCAGAGGAGCTTTCTTT. Translated, it gives CASSQDARGAFF.

V usage is TRBV6-2 or TRBV6-3 and J usage is TRBJ2-7, with D maybe TRBD2 (6 bases). V lost 2 bases and J lost 3, with 14 bases in between. The germline V gene encodes CDR1 MNHEY and CDR2 SVGEGT. The CDR3 runs 15 residues. The CDR3 DNA follows: TGTGCCAGCAGTTACCGGGGCTACGGGGGCTACGAGCAGTACTTC. It yields the protein CASSYRGYGGYEQYF.

The chain uses TRBV19 and TRBJ1-1; TRBD1 agrees at 9 bases. The CDR3 is 16 residues long. Germline trimming cut 4 bases from V and 6 bases from J; bases unmatched to any gene: 12. Germline loops: CDR1 LNHDA, CDR2 SQIVND (reference sequence). The DNA of the CDR3 is TGTGCCAGTAGTACGGGACAGGGACAGGCTTTCGCTGAAGCTTTCTTT. This codes for CASSTGQGQAFAEAFF.

V gene TRBV14 combines with J gene TRBJ2-2; weak D call: TRBD1 (6 bases). Germline V gene data show CDR1 as SGHDN and CDR2 as FVKESK. Trimming pared 1 base from V and 0 bases from J, leaving 9 bases between. The CDR3 runs 16 residues. The CDR3 spells CASSQVQGANTGELFF. The CDR3 DNA is TGTGCCAGCAGCCAAGTACAGGGCGCGAACACCGGGGAGCTGTTTTTT.

This clone was recorded once. This sequence joins TRBV23-1 and TRBJ1-5; the match to TRBD1 covers 9 bases. TRBV23-1 is an open reading frame whose function is uncertain. The CDR3 has 16 residues. The J segment lost 5 bases and the V segment lost 6 bases, leaving 11 bases of the junction unmatched. Here the CDR3 DNA reads TGCGCCAGCAGGACCGGGACAGGGTGCCCGGATCAGCCCCAGCATTTT. Its protein is CASRTGTGCPDQPQHF.

The V gene is TRBV7-2, the J gene TRBJ1-3; D remains ambiguous. The V gene lost 4 bases and the J gene lost 0 bases, with 7 bases spanning the gap. CDR1 is SGHTA, CDR2 FQGNSA, per germline. This CDR3 region has 14 residues. The CDR3 sequence: CASSSRDSGNTIYF. For the CDR3, the DNA is TGTGCCAGCAGCTCCCGGGACTCTGGAAACACCATATATTTT.

This clone was observed a few times. The CDR3 DNA is TGTGCCTGGAGTGAGGCGGGACTAGCAGGGACCCAGTACTTC. As protein: CAWSEAGLAGTQYF. This sequence joins TRBV30 and TRBJ2-5; 9 bases map to TRBD2. V dropped 1 base and J dropped 7; count of bases not matched to a gene: 7. This CDR3 is 14 amino acids long. The germline gives CDR1 GTSNPN, CDR2 SVGIG (reference sequence). Variable domain in full (rest from reference TRBV30 and TRBJ2-5): SQTIHQWPATLVQPVGSPLSLECTVEGTSNPNLYWYRQAAGRGLQLLFYSVGIGQISSEVPQNLSASRPQDRQFILSSKKLLLSDSGFYLCAWSEAGLAGTQYFGPGTRLLVL.

This rearrangement joins TRBV19 to TRBJ1-5; 7 nucleotides align to TRBD1. The CDR3 covers 14 residues. CDR1 and CDR2 (germline): LNHDA, SQIVND (reference sequence). J was trimmed by 6 bases and V by 6 bases; bases with no gene match: 8. The CDR3 is CASSQTGFLQPQHF. The CDR3 region has the DNA TGTGCCAGTAGCCAGACAGGGTTCCTTCAGCCCCAGCATTTT.

The V and J genes are TRBV15 and TRBJ2-7; D gene uncertain. The CDR3 contains 13 residues. Germline V gene lookup returns CDR1 LNHNV and CDR2 YYDKDF (reference sequence). Trimming pared 3 bases from V and 2 bases from J, leaving 8 bases between. The CDR3 region has the DNA TGTGCCACCAGCAGGAGTCTGCCCTACGAGCAGTACTTC. This codes for CATSRSLPYEQYF.

This clone was detected only once. The chain combines TRBV10-2 with TRBJ2-2; TRBD2 aligns across 10 bases. Germline CDR1 is WSHSY and CDR2 is SAAADI. Trimming at V came to 6 bases and at J to 3 bases, leaving 1 base not matched to a gene. The CDR3 runs 14 residues. Here the CDR3 reads CASSLAGDTGELFF. The DNA of the CDR3 is TGCGCCAGCAGCCTAGCGGGAGACACCGGGGAGCTGTTTTTT.

The rearrangement joins TRBV5-5 to TRBJ2-5; possible D gene TRBD1, 5 bases. CDR3 length equals 13 residues. CDR1 SGHKS and CDR2 YYEKEE come from the germline V gene (reference sequence). The V gene lost 0 bases and the J gene lost 7 bases, with 10 bases spanning the gap. CDR3 sequence (DNA): TGTGCCAGCAGCTTGGAGGGGCCCGGGACCCAGTACTTC. Protein: CASSLEGPGTQYF.

This sequence joins TRBV27 and TRBJ2-3; 7 bases line up with TRBD2. The CDR3 spans 15 residues. Germline values: CDR1 MNHEY, CDR2 SMNVEV (reference sequence). Trimming cost V 5 bases and J 0 bases; bases outside gene matches: 5. Written as DNA, the CDR3 is TGTGCCAGCAGTGCGGGACTAACTAGCACAGATACGCAGTATTTT. Translating it yields CASSAGLTSTDTQYF.

The chain couples TRBV29-1 to TRBJ1-2, with a possible D match to TRBD1 (6 bases). V dropped 1 base and J dropped 7 bases, with 10 bases sitting between them. This CDR3 is 12 amino acids long. Germline assignment: CDR1 SQVTM and CDR2 ANQGSEA. The CDR3 DNA is TGCAGCGTTGAAGGGCAGGGGAGTGGCTACACCTTC. Translation gives CSVEGQGSGYTF.

This clone was observed a few times. Other DNA sequences in this specimen translate into the identical CDR3. The rearrangement uses TRBV18 and TRBJ2-7; D gene uncertain. Looked up from germline, CDR1 is KGHSH and CDR2 is LQKENI. There are 13 residues in the CDR3. V was cut by 0 bases and J by 0 bases, with 3 bases left in between. CDR3 loop: CASSPPSSYEQYF. CDR3 DNA sequence: TGTGCCAGCTCACCACCTAGCTCCTACGAGCAGTACTTC.

The J gene is TRBJ1-2, the V gene TRBV15, with 8 positions matching TRBD1. CDR3 length: 14 amino acids. J lost 6 bases, V lost 0 bases, and 3 bases had no gene match. Germline V gene data show CDR1 as LNHNV and CDR2 as YYDKDF (reference sequence). Here the CDR3 reads CATSRDRTGHGYTF. CDR3 DNA: TGTGCCACCAGCAGAGATCGGACAGGGCATGGCTACACCTTC.

J is TRBJ1-1 and V is TRBV27; D may be TRBD1 (6 bases). Trimming removed 5 bases from V and 1 base from J, with 17 bases in between. This CDR3 has 16 residues. CDR1 and CDR2 from the germline V gene are MNHEY and SMNVEV (reference sequence). The DNA for the CDR3 is TGTGCCAGCAGTCGCGGACAGAAAGGTAAGAACACTGAAGCTTTCTTT. Protein sequence: CASSRGQKGKNTEAFF.

The V gene is TRBV27, the J gene TRBJ1-1; D is ambiguous. From germline, CDR1 is MNHEY and CDR2 SMNVEV (reference sequence). Trimming took 3 bases from V and 0 from J, leaving 8 bases between them. The CDR3 loop spans 14 amino acids. The CDR3 DNA is TGTGCCAGCAGTTTCGGCGACTTGAACACTGAAGCTTTCTTT. Protein: CASSFGDLNTEAFF.

The rearrangement uses TRBV2 and TRBJ1-1; TRBD1 matches 8 bases. The V and J ends lost 8 bases and 5 bases, in that order; junction bases with no gene match: 10. The CDR3 covers 14 residues. The germline V gene has CDR1 SNHLY and CDR2 FYNNEI. The CDR3 DNA follows: TGTGCCAGCGGGGAACAGGGGGGAGGGACTGAAGCTTTCTTT. It specifies CASGEQGGGTEAFF.

V usage is TRBV18 and J usage is TRBJ1-1; D not certain. Looked up from germline, CDR1 is KGHSH and CDR2 is LQKENI. The CDR3 consists of 17 residues. Trimming removed 3 bases from V and 1 base from J, with 18 bases in between. The CDR3 reads CASSPRETIARNTEAFF. CDR3 bases: TGTGCCAGCTCACCTAGGGAGACGATCGCCCGGAACACTGAAGCTTTCTTT.

The chain recombines TRBV15 with TRBJ2-3; 8 bases map to TRBD2. The CDR3 spans 16 residues. Germline lookup yields CDR1 LNHNV and CDR2 YYDKDF (reference sequence). V gave up 0 bases and J gave up 4 bases; unmatched junction bases: 6. CDR3 in DNA: TGTGCCACCAGCAGAGATTTACGGGGGGGCCCAGATACGCAGTATTTT. Translating gives CATSRDLRGGPDTQYF.

The chain links TRBV29-1 to TRBJ1-1; TRBD1 agrees at 9 bases. Germline V gene lookup returns CDR1 SQVTM and CDR2 ANQGSEA. V gave up 4 bases and J gave up 2 bases; unmatched junction bases: 5. This CDR3 comprises 14 residues. CDR3 protein: CSVVRTGVNTEAFF. The CDR3 DNA is TGCAGCGTTGTAAGGACAGGGGTCAACACTGAAGCTTTCTTT.

A few counts support this clone. The chain couples TRBV10-3 to TRBJ1-2; no clear D. V was pared by 0 bases and J by 8 bases, with 16 bases between. This CDR3 is built from 15 residues. Per the germline V gene, CDR1 is ENHRY and CDR2 is SYGVKD. The DNA for the CDR3 is TGTGCCATCAGTGAGTCACCGGGATCTCTACGGGGCTACACCTTC. This translates into CAISESPGSLRGYTF.

The gene calls are TRBV28 and TRBJ2-1, with 9 positions matching TRBD2. This CDR3 spans 16 amino acids. In germline, CDR1 is MDHEN, CDR2 SYDVKM. The V segment lost 7 bases and the J segment 1 base; nucleotides outside the gene matches: 8. CDR3 protein: CASNLKGLASYNEQFF. The CDR3 region has the DNA TGTGCCAGCAACCTGAAAGGACTAGCGTCCTACAATGAGCAGTTCTTC.

The chain links TRBV29-1 to TRBJ2-1; 15 positions agree with TRBD2. The V segment lost 1 base and the J segment 3 bases; nucleotides outside the gene matches: 7. The CDR3 consists of 18 residues. Germline values: CDR1 SQVTM, CDR2 ANQGSEA. The CDR3 loop reads CSVEVKGLAGGLYNEQFF. In nucleotides, the CDR3 is TGCAGCGTTGAAGTAAAGGGACTAGCGGGGGGACTCTACAATGAGCAGTTCTTC.

This clone occurred once. The chain couples TRBV7-2 to TRBJ2-1, with 8 bases fitting TRBD2. CDR3 length: 14 amino acids. The germline CDR1 and CDR2 sequences are SGHTA and FQGNSA. J was trimmed by 6 bases and V by 3 bases; bases with no gene match: 4. The CDR3: CASSFRTSPNEQFF. The CDR3 DNA follows: TGTGCCAGCAGCTTTCGGACTAGCCCCAATGAGCAGTTCTTC.